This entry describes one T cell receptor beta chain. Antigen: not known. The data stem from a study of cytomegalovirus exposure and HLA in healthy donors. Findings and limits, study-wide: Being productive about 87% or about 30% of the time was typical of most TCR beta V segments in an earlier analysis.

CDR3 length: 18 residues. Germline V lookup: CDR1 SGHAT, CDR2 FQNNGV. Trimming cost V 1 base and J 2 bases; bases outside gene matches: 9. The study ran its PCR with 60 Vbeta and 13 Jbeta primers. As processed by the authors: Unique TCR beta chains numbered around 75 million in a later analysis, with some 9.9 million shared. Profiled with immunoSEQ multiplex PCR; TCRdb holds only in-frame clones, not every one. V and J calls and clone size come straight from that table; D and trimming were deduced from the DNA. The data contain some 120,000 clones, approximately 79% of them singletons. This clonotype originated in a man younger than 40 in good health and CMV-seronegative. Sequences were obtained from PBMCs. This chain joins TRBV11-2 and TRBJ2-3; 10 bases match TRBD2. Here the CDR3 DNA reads TGTGCCAGCAGCTTAGTTTGGTCTAGCGGGGGACTCACAGATACGCAGTATTTT. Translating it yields CASSLVWSSGGLTDTQYF.